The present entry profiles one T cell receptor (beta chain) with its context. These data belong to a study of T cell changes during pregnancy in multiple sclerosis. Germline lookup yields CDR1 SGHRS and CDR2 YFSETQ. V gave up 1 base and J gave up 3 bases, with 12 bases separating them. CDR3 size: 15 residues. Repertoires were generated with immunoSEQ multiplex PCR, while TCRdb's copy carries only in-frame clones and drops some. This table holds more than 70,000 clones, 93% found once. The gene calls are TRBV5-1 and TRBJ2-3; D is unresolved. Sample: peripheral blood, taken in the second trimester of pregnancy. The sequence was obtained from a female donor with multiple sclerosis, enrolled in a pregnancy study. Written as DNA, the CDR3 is TGCGCCAGCAGCTTGTCCGGGTCCGTAACAGATACGCAGTATTTT. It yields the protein CASSLSGSVTDTQYF.